The next 20 T cell receptor beta chains were all read from a single sample in a study of blood T cell repertoires in COVID-19. TCRdb's table, derived via immunoSEQ multiplex PCR, lists solely in-frame clones and lacks some. Seen here are around 300,000 clones, approximately 90% observed once, and the top ten hold around 3%. Sample: peripheral blood. The receptors were gathered from a woman aged 25-40 years with active or convalescent COVID-19.

V is TRBV5-8 and J is TRBJ1-4, with 7 bases lining up with TRBD1. The ends lost 4 bases at V and 0 bases at J; junction bases unmatched: 3. Germline-derived CDR1 and CDR2 are SGHTS and YDEGEE. This CDR3 contains 15 residues. The CDR3 bases are TGTGCCAGCAGCCTTGGACAGGCAACTAATGAAAAACTGTTTTTT. It encodes CASSLGQATNEKLFF.

The chain combines TRBV9 with TRBJ1-2, with D unresolved. This CDR3 spans 14 amino acids. The germline V gene encodes CDR1 SGDLS and CDR2 YYNGEE. With 3 bases removed from V and 0 bases from J, the gap between germline ends came to 9 bases. CDR3 nucleotides: TGTGCCAGCAGCGGGGCCGGGACTAACTATGGCTACACCTTC. This codes for CASSGAGTNYGYTF. Drawing the rest from reference TRBV9 and TRBJ1-2, the complete variable domain is DSGVTQTPKHLITATGQRVTLRCSPRSGDLSVYWYQQSLDQGLQFLIQYYNGEERAKGNILERFSAQQFPDLHSELNLSSLELGDSALYFCASSGAGTNYGYTFGSGTRLTVV.

To note about this clone: Other DNA sequences in this specimen translate into the identical CDR3. The chain uses TRBV28 and TRBJ1-2; D gene unclear. Trimming left V 5 bases short and J 5 bases short, with 9 bases between. Looked up from germline, CDR1 is MDHEN and CDR2 is SYDVKM. The CDR3 is 12 amino acids. CDR3: CASSLGGYGYTF. The CDR3 DNA reads as TGTGCCAGCAGTCTCGGAGGGTATGGCTACACCTTC.

The chain employs TRBV28 and TRBJ2-3; 8 bases fit TRBD2. Per germline, CDR1 MDHEN and CDR2 SYDVKM. The CDR3 has 17 amino acids. Trimming cost V 5 bases and J 0 bases; bases outside gene matches: 10. In nucleotides, the CDR3 is TGTGCCAGCAGTGCGGCCCCTAGCGGGCCTAGCACAGATACGCAGTATTTT. It specifies CASSAAPSGPSTDTQYF.

The chain carries TRBV7-3 and TRBJ2-3; D remains unclear. The CDR3 has 14 residues. Trimming removed 2 bases at V and 2 bases at J, with 8 bases between. Germline CDR1 reads SGHTA; CDR2 reads FQGTGA. In DNA form, the CDR3 reads TGTGCCAGCAGCTTATCCCACACCACAGATACGCAGTATTTT. It codes for CASSLSHTTDTQYF. The full variable domain, with the rest looked up from reference TRBV7-3 and TRBJ2-3, is GAGVSQTPSNKVTEKGKYVELRCDPISGHTALYWYRQSLGQGPEFLIYFQGTGAADDSGLPNDRFFAVRPEGSVSTLKIQRTERGDSAVYLCASSLSHTTDTQYFGPGTRLTVL.

V usage is TRBV10-3 and J usage is TRBJ1-6; the D is unclear. The CDR3 loop spans 16 amino acids. The germline V and J ends were trimmed by 0 bases and 10 bases, with 16 bases remaining between them. Germline values: CDR1 ENHRY, CDR2 SYGVKD. The chain's CDR3 is CAISESTPQRRSPLHF. The CDR3 DNA follows: TGTGCCATCAGTGAGTCGACTCCCCAAAGGCGGTCACCCCTCCACTTT.

In its sample, this clone was seen once. The chain carries TRBV7-9 and TRBJ1-2, with 7 bases that match TRBD1. Germline assignment: CDR1 SEHNR and CDR2 FQNEAQ (reference sequence). V gave up 6 bases and J gave up 5 bases; unmatched junction bases: 6. The CDR3 sequence is 13 residues long. CDR3 nucleotides: TGTGCCAGCAGTATAGAGGGGGCATATGGCTACACCTTC. Its translation: CASSIEGAYGYTF.

This chain connects TRBV5-4 to TRBJ2-3; D is possibly TRBD1 (6 bases). The germline V gene encodes CDR1 SGHNT and CDR2 YYREEE (reference sequence). V lost 5 bases to trimming and J lost 3 bases, with 16 bases between them. This CDR3 spans 15 amino acids. The chain's CDR3 is CASRFSRQATDTQYF. The CDR3 DNA is TGTGCCAGCAGATTCTCAAGACAGGCGACAGATACGCAGTATTTT.

This clone showed up just once. V and J are TRBV2 and TRBJ2-6; no definite D call. The CDR3 loop spans 18 amino acids. The ends were cut back, 2 bases at V and 0 bases at J, with 14 bases in the middle. From germline, CDR1 is SNHLY and CDR2 FYNNEI. The CDR3 spells CASSEKSLGFSGANVLTF. The CDR3 DNA reads as TGTGCCAGCAGTGAAAAGAGTTTGGGCTTCTCTGGGGCCAACGTCCTGACTTTC.

V and J are TRBV6-6 and TRBJ1-5; TRBD1 aligns across 7 bases. With V trimmed by 8 bases and J by 0 bases, 1 base remained unmatched. Germline CDR1 MNHNY, CDR2 SVGAGI (reference sequence). This CDR3 contains 13 residues. CDR3: CASQGVSNQPQHF. The CDR3 region has the DNA TGTGCCAGCCAGGGGGTTAGCAATCAGCCCCAGCATTTT.

The rearrangement joins TRBV24-1 to TRBJ2-4; D may be TRBD1 (6 bases). Germline V gene data show CDR1 as KGHDR and CDR2 as SFDVKD. The length of the CDR3 is 16 residues. Trimming pared 4 bases from V and 0 bases from J, leaving 12 bases between. The CDR3: CATSEQRQVAKNIQYF. CDR3 nucleotide sequence: TGTGCCACCAGTGAACAAAGACAGGTAGCCAAAAACATTCAGTACTTC.

J is TRBJ2-3 and V is TRBV25-1, with TRBD2 as a possible D gene (7 bases). Trimming left V 2 bases short and J 2 bases short, with 20 bases between. The CDR3 runs to 18 residues. Germline V lookup: CDR1 MGHDK, CDR2 SYGVNS. CDR3 amino acids: CASSERSWGGRNTDTQYF. CDR3 sequence (DNA): TGTGCCAGCAGTGAAAGGTCTTGGGGGGGCCGTAACACAGATACGCAGTATTTT.

This clone has just one count. This sequence joins TRBV30 and TRBJ2-2; D might be TRBD1 (6 bases). The CDR3 spans 13 residues. V was trimmed by 3 bases and J by 5 bases, leaving 10 bases between them. CDR1 and CDR2 from the germline V gene are GTSNPN and SVGIG (reference sequence). The CDR3 DNA reads TGTGCCTGGAGAGGACAGCGAACCGGGGAGCTGTTTTTT. This sequence encodes CAWRGQRTGELFF.

Comment on this clone: Other DNA sequences within the sample encode an identical CDR3. The CDR3 sequence is CASSVGSGNEQFF. In nucleotides, the CDR3 is TGTGCCAGCAGCGTAGGAAGCGGCAATGAGCAGTTCTTC. V and J are TRBV9 and TRBJ2-1; TRBD2 might be the D (5 bases). V was cut by 0 bases and J by 6 bases, with 7 bases left in between. Germline V gene sequence: CDR1 SGDLS, CDR2 YYNGEE. CDR3 size: 13 residues.

The J gene is TRBJ2-2, the V gene TRBV4-1, with 8 bases fitting TRBD2. The CDR3 is 16 amino acids. Germline trimming cut 1 base from V and 2 bases from J; bases unmatched to any gene: 3. Germline-derived CDR1 and CDR2 are MGHRA and YSYEKL. CDR3 nucleotide sequence: TGCGCCAGCAGCCAAGCGGGGGGGACTAACACCGGGGAGCTGTTTTTT. Translated, it gives CASSQAGGTNTGELFF.

The chain joins TRBV5-1 to TRBJ1-2; D is unresolved. Germline V gene lookup returns CDR1 SGHRS and CDR2 YFSETQ. V was shortened by 4 bases and J by 0 bases, with 13 bases between the two germline ends. The CDR3 totals 15 residues. The CDR3 bases are TGCGCCAGCAGCCAACGGGAACTCGCTAACTATGGCTACACCTTC. Encoded protein: CASSQRELANYGYTF.

The genes are TRBV5-4 and TRBJ2-5; 14 bases agree with TRBD2. This CDR3 spans 18 amino acids. The germline CDR1 and CDR2 sequences are SGHNT and YYREEE (reference sequence). J was trimmed by 0 bases and V by 3 bases; bases with no gene match: 7. The DNA of the CDR3 is TGTGCCAGCAGCTCAGGAGGACTAGCGGGGGGTGACCAAGAGACCCAGTACTTC. Encoded protein: CASSSGGLAGGDQETQYF.

The CDR3 DNA reads as TGTGCCAGCAGCCAATGGGCACAGGATGTCCATGGCTACACCTTC. Residues: CASSQWAQDVHGYTF. The gene calls are TRBV3-1 (or the pseudogene TRBV3-2) and TRBJ1-2; possibly TRBD1 for D (5 bases). The CDR3 extends over 15 amino acids. Germline CDR1 is LGHDT and CDR2 is YNNKEL (reference sequence). V dropped 2 bases and J dropped 6 bases, with 16 bases sitting between them.

V usage is TRBV2 and J usage is TRBJ2-1; D is perhaps TRBD1 (5 bases). Trimming pared 9 bases from V and 8 bases from J, leaving 8 bases between. The CDR3 contains 10 residues. Germline V CDR1 and CDR2: SNHLY, FYNNEI. CDR3 region: CARGADEQFF. DNA of the CDR3: TGTGCCAGAGGGGCGGATGAGCAGTTCTTC.

The V call is TRBV28, the J call TRBJ1-1, with 7 positions matching TRBD1. Germline-derived CDR1 and CDR2 are MDHEN and SYDVKM. This CDR3 contains 16 residues. The junction had 11 bases not matched to a gene; V was cut back by 6 bases and J by 1 base. The CDR3 loop reads CASRKQGRKENTEAFF. The CDR3 nucleotides are TGTGCCAGCAGAAAACAGGGGAGGAAGGAGAACACTGAAGCTTTCTTT.